This T cell receptor (beta chain) emerged from a study of blood T cell repertoires in COVID-19. Repertoires were generated with immunoSEQ multiplex PCR, while TCRdb's copy carries only in-frame clones and drops some. This repertoire shows just over 150,000 clones, roughly four fifths found once; its top ten account for 22%. Germline V gene data show CDR1 as SGHRS and CDR2 as YFSETQ. V lost 4 bases to trimming and J lost 4 bases; unmatched junction nucleotides: 5. The CDR3 consists of 16 residues. The sequence was collected from a woman at least 80 years old with acute or convalescent COVID-19. The chain carries TRBV5-1 and TRBJ2-3, with 14 positions matching TRBD2. The sample was peripheral blood. The CDR3 nucleotides are TGCGCCAGCAGCACCGGGACTAGCGGGAGCGCAGATACGCAGTATTTT. This sequence encodes CASSTGTSGSADTQYF.